These 12 T cell receptor beta chains share one sample of origin, sequenced in a study of regulatory T cells in long-lasting Graves disease. Time point described: newly diagnosed GD, antithyroid drugs for less than 3 months. Extracted PBMC RNA gave rise to the TCR library. Arm-PCR of CDR3 regions and iRepertoire HTBI primers were the basis on which TCR beta libraries were built. One entry per CDR3 protein results from TCRdb running MiXCR on the multiplex PCR reads. The data show fewer than 500,000 distinct CDR3 sequences, around 15% seen once. The sample also formed part of further work on T cells in Graves' hyperthyroidism and ophthalmopathy.

Sequencing was performed on peripheral blood mononuclear cells (PBMCs), taken at new diagnosis, from a patient treated with antithyroid drugs. The receptor set was obtained from a man aged 35-49 years with Graves disease.

This clonotype was detected only a few times. The chain combines TRBV12-3 or TRBV12-4 with TRBJ2-2; D possibly matches TRBD1 or TRBD2 (5 bases each). The CDR3 runs to 13 residues. V was clipped by 3 bases and J by 6 bases, with 8 bases between them. CDR3 nucleotide sequence: TGTGCCAGCAGTTTGGGGGTGGCCGGGGAGCTGTTTTTT. Translating gives CASSLGVAGELFF.

The chain couples TRBV19 to TRBJ1-2; unclear D gene. Germline CDR1 LNHDA, CDR2 SQIVND (reference sequence). The CDR3 runs to 14 residues. Trimming left V 8 bases short and J 3 bases short, with 16 bases between. This CDR3 is CASGPGAWDYGYTF. The DNA of the CDR3 is TGTGCCAGTGGCCCGGGCGCGTGGGACTATGGCTACACCTTC.

V is TRBV12-5 and J is TRBJ2-1, with 9 bases fitting TRBD2. Germline loops: CDR1 LGHNT, CDR2 FRNRAP. CDR3 length: 16 amino acids. Trimming at V came to 2 bases and at J to 6 bases, leaving 8 bases not matched to a gene. The CDR3 loop reads CASGLPGLALGNEQFF. As DNA, the CDR3 is TGTGCTAGTGGTTTGCCGGGACTAGCATTAGGCAATGAGCAGTTCTTC.

This clonotype was counted a few times. This sequence joins TRBV28 and TRBJ1-6, with 10 bases identical to TRBD1. The V segment lost 5 bases and the J segment 9 bases; nucleotides outside the gene matches: 4. Germline values: CDR1 MDHEN, CDR2 SYDVKM. The CDR3 totals 14 residues. In DNA form, the CDR3 reads TGTGCCAGCAGTCCCGGGACAGGGGTTTCACCCCTCCACTTT. Its translation: CASSPGTGVSPLHF. Together with reference TRBV28 and TRBJ1-6, the CDR3 gives the full variable domain: DVKVTQSSRYLVKRTGEKVFLECVQDMDHENMFWYRQDPGLGLRLIYFSYDVKMKEKGDIPEGYSVSREKKERFSLILESASTNQTSMYLCASSPGTGVSPLHFGNGTRLTVT.

This clonotype was seen at least ten times. This chain connects TRBV6-2 or TRBV6-3 to TRBJ2-2, with 7 positions matching TRBD1. Unmatched junction bases numbered 3, after V lost 2 bases and J lost 3 bases. The CDR3 spans 15 residues. The germline gives CDR1 MNHEY, CDR2 SVGEGT. The CDR3 coding sequence is TGTGCCAGCAGTTACCTGACAGGGTACACCGGGGAGCTGTTTTTT. Its protein product is CASSYLTGYTGELFF.

A note on this clonotype: A much larger clone is a single base away; this may be a read error. The V and J genes are TRBV5-5 and TRBJ2-7; 7 bases line up with TRBD1. This CDR3 spans 14 amino acids. Germline V CDR1 and CDR2: SGHKS, YYEKEE (reference sequence). V lost 4 bases to trimming and J lost 0 bases; unmatched junction nucleotides: 4. CDR3 DNA: TGTGCCAGCAGCCAAGGGGACAGCTCCTACGAGCAGTACTTC. Protein product: CASSQGDSSYEQYF.

This clonotype was seen ten or more times. The chain is built from TRBV28 and TRBJ2-1; perhaps TRBD2 as D (5 bases). V was trimmed by 6 bases and J by 10 bases, leaving 16 bases between them. The CDR3 totals 13 residues. In germline, CDR1 is MDHEN, CDR2 SYDVKM. The CDR3, as DNA: TGTGCCAGCAGCCTTCGGAACGTAGCGGAGCAGTTCTTC. Amino acid sequence: CASSLRNVAEQFF. Using reference TRBV28 and TRBJ2-1 for the parts outside the CDR3, the full variable domain is DVKVTQSSRYLVKRTGEKVFLECVQDMDHENMFWYRQDPGLGLRLIYFSYDVKMKEKGDIPEGYSVSREKKERFSLILESASTNQTSMYLCASSLRNVAEQFFGPGTRLTVL.

This clonotype was counted at least ten times. The chain has TRBV12-3 or TRBV12-4 and TRBJ2-1; D is possibly TRBD2 (5 bases). The CDR3 is 14 residues long. The V end was cut by 6 bases, the J end by 8 bases, with 17 bases between. The CDR3 DNA follows: TGTGCCAGCAGATACGCTAGTCGGCGGGATGAGCAGTTCTTC. Amino acid sequence: CASRYASRRDEQFF.

This clonotype was detected many times. The V and J genes are TRBV28 and TRBJ2-1; D is perhaps TRBD2 (6 bases). V was clipped by 6 bases and J by 4 bases, with 19 bases between them. The CDR3 runs 16 residues. Germline V CDR1 and CDR2: MDHEN, SYDVKM. The CDR3 spells CASSGYGGEGYNEQFF. The CDR3 DNA reads as TGTGCCAGCAGCGGGTACGGGGGAGAGGGGTACAATGAGCAGTTCTTC.

This clonotype appeared many times. The V gene is TRBV2, the J gene TRBJ1-6, with unresolved D. Germline values: CDR1 SNHLY, CDR2 FYNNEI. The CDR3 is 15 residues long. V gave up 4 bases and J gave up 9 bases, with 16 bases separating them. CDR3 DNA: TGTGCCAGCAGTGCGGAGGGCGGGTTCGCTTCACCCCTCCACTTT. Translated, it gives CASSAEGGFASPLHF.

This clonotype has ten or more counts. This sequence joins TRBV12-3 or TRBV12-4 and TRBJ2-7; 11 bases are a match to TRBD1. With V trimmed by 6 bases and J by 0 bases, 10 bases remained unmatched. This CDR3 contains 17 residues. CDR3 loop: CASSSPPGTGGSYEQYF. In DNA, the CDR3 is TGTGCCAGCAGCTCCCCCCCTGGGACAGGGGGCTCCTACGAGCAGTACTTC.

This clonotype appeared a few times. V and J are TRBV7-3 and TRBJ2-7; D not certain. V was clipped by 1 base and J by 8 bases, with 12 bases between them. The germline gives CDR1 SGHTA, CDR2 FQGTGA. This CDR3 spans 13 amino acids. As DNA, the CDR3 is TGTGCCAGCAGCTTAATCCCCCAGGCAAAGCAGTACTTC. It specifies CASSLIPQAKQYF.